These 15 T cell receptor beta chains came from one sample sequenced in a study of neurological immune-mediated disorders. The time point denotes: technical triplicate 2. TCRdb passed the 5' RACE reads through MiXCR, listing each CDR3 protein once. The table records more than 30,000 distinct CDR3 sequences, 10% to 15% of them present only once. What was sequenced was CD4+ T cells from blood. The receptors come from a female donor with HTLV-1-associated myelopathy (HAM/TSP).

This clonotype was seen ten or more times. The chain employs TRBV29-1 and TRBJ2-2; D gene uncertain. Germline CDR1 is SQVTM and CDR2 is ANQGSEA. The CDR3 has 14 amino acids. V gave up 4 bases and J gave up 3 bases, with 12 bases separating them. CDR3 DNA sequence: TGCAGCGTTGTAGGTAGCAAGGACACCGGGGAGCTGTTTTTT. Protein: CSVVGSKDTGELFF.

Many counts were recorded for this clonotype. The chain uses TRBV6-5 and TRBJ2-6; TRBD1 is a possible D gene (5 bases). The CDR3 extends over 17 amino acids. Deletions cut 6 bases from V and 1 base from J, with 16 bases between. Germline-derived CDR1 and CDR2 are MNHEY and SVGAGI. CDR3 nucleotides: TGTGCCAGCAGGCCAAGGGGTGGCTTTTCTGGGGCCAACGTCCTGACTTTC. Encoded protein: CASRPRGGFSGANVLTF.

Ten or more counts support this clonotype. This chain links TRBV20-1 with TRBJ2-5, with TRBD2 matching 9 bases. CDR3 length equals 17 residues. The germline V gene encodes CDR1 DFQATT and CDR2 SNEGSKA (reference sequence). The V and J ends lost 3 bases and 6 bases, in that order; junction bases with no gene match: 17. For the CDR3, the DNA is TGCAGTGCTAGCGACATGTTGGCGGGGGGGCTGGAAAAGACCCAGTACTTC. Residues: CSASDMLAGGLEKTQYF.

This clonotype was recorded once. The junction and the germline gene differ at one end; a read error may be behind it. The genes are TRBV5-5 and TRBJ2-1; a weak D match, TRBD2 (5 bases). Germline-derived CDR1 and CDR2 are SGHKS and YYEKEE (reference sequence). CDR3 length: 15 residues. CDR3 bases: TGTGCCATCAGCTTGGACTCCTCGACCGACGGTGAGCAGATCTTC. Amino acids: CAISLDSSTDGEQIF.

This clonotype was observed many times. The J gene is TRBJ2-7, the V gene TRBV28; a weak D match, TRBD2 (6 bases). CDR1 and CDR2 (germline): MDHEN, SYDVKM. V lost 11 bases and J lost 6, with 17 bases in between. The CDR3 length is 12 residues. Here the CDR3 DNA reads TGTGCCTCGGGGGATCCAGAGCGCGAGCAGTACTTC. It codes for CASGDPEREQYF.

This chain joins TRBV20-1 and TRBJ2-1; 10 bases fit TRBD2. This CDR3 has 15 residues. CDR1 DFQATT and CDR2 SNEGSKA come from the germline V gene (reference sequence). The J segment lost 0 bases and the V segment lost 1 base, leaving 0 bases of the junction unmatched. The CDR3 sequence is CSARGLAGSYNEQFF. In nucleotides, the CDR3 is TGCAGTGCTAGAGGACTAGCGGGCTCCTACAATGAGCAGTTCTTC.

In its sample, this clonotype was seen many times. V usage is TRBV20-1 and J usage is TRBJ2-5, with D possibly being TRBD2 (5 bases). This CDR3 region has 14 residues. CDR1 DFQATT and CDR2 SNEGSKA come from the germline V gene (reference sequence). V was clipped by 6 bases and J by 2 bases, with 16 bases between them. CDR3 residues: CSAPSGSLQETQYF. The CDR3 nucleotides read TGCAGTGCGCCAAGCGGAAGCCTTCAAGAGACCCAGTACTTC.

In this sample, this clonotype turned up many times. The CDR3 nucleotides are TGTGCCAGCAGCGTAGAGGGTTACGAAGAGACCCAGTACTTC. Translation gives CASSVEGYEETQYF. The J gene is TRBJ2-5, the V gene TRBV9, with D hard to call. The CDR3 has 14 amino acids. Germline V gene lookup returns CDR1 SGDLS and CDR2 YYNGEE. Trimming stripped 0 bases from V and 3 bases from J, with 9 bases between.

This clonotype was counted at least ten times. The rearrangement joins TRBV20-1 to TRBJ2-3, with D hard to call. Germline loops: CDR1 DFQATT, CDR2 SNEGSKA (reference sequence). The V and J ends lost 0 bases and 5 bases respectively, with 18 bases between them. The CDR3 contains 16 residues. The DNA of the CDR3 is TGCAGTGCTAGAGATAGTTGGCAGGAGATGGTAGATACGCAGTATTTT. It yields the protein CSARDSWQEMVDTQYF.

This clonotype was seen only a few times. The genes are TRBV3-1 and TRBJ2-7; D gene uncertain. V was pared by 8 bases and J by 3 bases, with 17 bases between. CDR1 is LGHDT, CDR2 YNNKEL, per germline (reference sequence). CDR3 length equals 14 residues. The CDR3 DNA reads TGTGCCAGCGGTATGGGTAGTCGGGTCTACGAGCAGTACTTC. It translates to CASGMGSRVYEQYF.

This clonotype was seen repeatedly, ten times or more. V is TRBV7-2 and J is TRBJ2-5, with 7 bases identical to TRBD2. Trimming cost V 5 bases and J 5 bases; bases outside gene matches: 8. The CDR3 is 14 residues long. CDR1 and CDR2 (germline): SGHTA, FQGNSA. CDR3 sequence: CASSPGGYGETQYF. CDR3 in DNA: TGTGCCAGCAGCCCCGGGGGGTACGGGGAGACCCAGTACTTC.

This clonotype showed up many times. The chain combines TRBV24-1 with TRBJ2-1, with 15 bases that match TRBD2. The CDR3 runs 20 residues. Germline trimming cut 0 bases from V and 0 bases from J; bases unmatched to any gene: 5. The germline gives CDR1 KGHDR, CDR2 SFDVKD. The CDR3 region is CATSDLPGLAGGSSYNEQFF. The CDR3 nucleotides are TGTGCCACCAGTGATTTGCCCGGACTAGCGGGAGGGAGCTCCTACAATGAGCAGTTCTTC.

At least ten counts were recorded for this clonotype. CDR3 bases: TGTGCCAGCAGCTTAGGGGCCGCGGGGGAGCCCCAGCATTTT. Protein sequence: CASSLGAAGEPQHF. This chain connects TRBV7-2 to TRBJ1-5, with a weak D call TRBD1 (5 bases). Trimming took 1 base from V and 8 from J, leaving 12 bases between them. CDR3 length: 14 amino acids. From germline, CDR1 is SGHTA and CDR2 FQGNSA. Filled out from reference TRBV7-2 and TRBJ1-5, the complete variable domain reads GAGVSQSPSNKVTEKGKDVELRCDPISGHTALYWYRQSLGQGLEFLIYFQGNSAPDKSGLPSDRFSAERTGGSVSTLTIQRTQQEDSAVYLCASSLGAAGEPQHFGDGTRLSIL.

This clonotype was observed many times. This chain connects TRBV20-1 to TRBJ2-5, with TRBD2 matching over 7 bases. The CDR3 is 15 residues long. Trimming removed 5 bases from V and 7 bases from J; junction bases left unmatched: 16. Germline V gene data show CDR1 as DFQATT and CDR2 as SNEGSKA (reference sequence). The CDR3 nucleotides are TGCAGTGCTCTAGGGACCCCTCGGTCGGGGGGGACCCAGTACTTC. Its protein product is CSALGTPRSGGTQYF.

This clonotype was observed many times. This chain joins TRBV18 and TRBJ1-2; D is uncertain. Germline loops: CDR1 KGHSH, CDR2 LQKENI. Trimming took off 3 bases at V and 0 bases at J, with 5 bases between the two ends. The CDR3 is 13 amino acids. The CDR3 coding sequence is TGTGCCAGCTCACCCACAGCTAACTATGGCTACACCTTC. Residues: CASSPTANYGYTF.